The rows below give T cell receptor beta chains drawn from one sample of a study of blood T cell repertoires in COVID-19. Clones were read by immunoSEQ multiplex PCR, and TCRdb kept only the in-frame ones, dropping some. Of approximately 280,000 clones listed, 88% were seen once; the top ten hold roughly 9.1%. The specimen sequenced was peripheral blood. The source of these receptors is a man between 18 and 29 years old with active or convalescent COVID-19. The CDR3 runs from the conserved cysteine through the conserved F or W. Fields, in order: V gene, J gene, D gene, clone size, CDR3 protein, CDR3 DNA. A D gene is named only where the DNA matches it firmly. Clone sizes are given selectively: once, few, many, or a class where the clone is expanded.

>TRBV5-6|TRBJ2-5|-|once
CASSFLETQYF
TGTGCCAGCAGCTTCCTAGAGACCCAGTACTTC
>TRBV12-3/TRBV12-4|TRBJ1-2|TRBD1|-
CASLDREGGYTF
TGTGCCAGCCTGGACAGGGAAGGGGGCTACACCTTC
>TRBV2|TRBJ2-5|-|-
CASGGETQYF
TGTGCCAGCGGCGGAGAGACCCAGTACTTC
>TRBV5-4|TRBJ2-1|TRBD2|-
CASSLTSGGYEQFF
TGTGCCAGCAGCTTAACTAGCGGGGGTTATGAGCAGTTCTTC
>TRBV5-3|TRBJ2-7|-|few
CARSLVPGSSYEQYF
TGTGCCAGAAGCTTGGTTCCGGGAAGCTCCTACGAGCAGTACTTC
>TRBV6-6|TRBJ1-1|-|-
CASYRATEAFF
TGTGCCAGCTACAGGGCGACTGAAGCTTTCTTT
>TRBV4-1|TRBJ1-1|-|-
CASSQPRAGMNTEAFF
TGCGCCAGCAGCCAACCACGGGCGGGGATGAACACTGAAGCTTTCTTT
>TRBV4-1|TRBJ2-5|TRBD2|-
CASSQDRTSGAHETQYF
TGCGCCAGCAGCCAAGATAGGACTAGCGGGGCTCACGAGACCCAGTACTTC
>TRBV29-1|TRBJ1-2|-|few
CSVEGVNGYTF
TGCAGCGTTGAAGGAGTGAATGGCTACACCTTC
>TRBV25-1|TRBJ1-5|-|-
CASSGQPSNQPQHF
TGTGCCAGCAGTGGACAGCCTAGCAATCAGCCCCAGCATTTT
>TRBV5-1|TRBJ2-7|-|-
CASSLEDSYEQYF
TGCGCCAGCAGCCTTGAGGATTCCTACGAGCAGTACTTC